This T cell receptor (beta chain) appears in the sequencing data of a study of OX40 agonist ivuxolimab in advanced cancers. In germline, CDR1 is MNHEY, CDR2 SMNVEV (reference sequence). The V end lost 3 bases, the J end lost 0 bases, and 12 bases lay between the germline ends. The CDR3 is made up of 15 amino acids. Libraries were prepared by immunoSEQ multiplex PCR; TCRdb keeps only in-frame clonotypes and omits some of them. The table has roughly 76,000 clones, roughly nine tenths seen once. A remark on this clone: Its antigen is undetermined.

Broader study findings: Specificity for antigen went undetermined in the expanded peripheral T cells. Among some nonresponders, normalized T-cell clonal expansion was also low.

This chain connects TRBV27 to TRBJ2-7; no definite D call. The source of this sequence is an adult with an advanced solid tumor such as melanoma, head and neck, liver or kidney cancer. The specimen was CD4+ or CD8+ T cells sorted from blood, collected in a trial of the OX40 agonist ivuxolimab. CDR3 sequence: CASSFNSASSYEQYF. CDR3 nucleotide sequence: TGTGCCAGCAGTTTTAACAGTGCAAGCTCCTACGAGCAGTACTTC.